Shown below are 12 T cell receptor beta chains from a single sample sequenced in a study of shared clonotypes between healthy human individuals. TCRdb's copy holds only in-frame clones and misses some; the assay was immunoSEQ multiplex PCR. The sample lists more than 2,000,000 clones, over 85% occurring once. The sample was naive CD4+ T cells from PBMCs. Noted subset: CD45RA+ positively selected. The receptor source for this set is a man aged 18-30 years in good health. Some clones in this sample may be carry-over from other donors' samples.

The chain links TRBV7-2 to TRBJ2-1; TRBD2 aligns across 12 bases. V was pared by 1 base and J by 9 bases, with 4 bases of the junction left unmatched. Germline V gene lookup returns CDR1 SGHTA and CDR2 FQGNSA. The CDR3 sequence is 15 residues long. The CDR3 reads CASSLGTSGIGEQFF. In DNA, the CDR3 is TGTGCCAGCAGCTTAGGGACTAGCGGGATTGGTGAGCAGTTCTTC.

CDR3 nucleotides: TGTGCCAGCAGCCAAGAAAAGAGGGGAGGGGAAAAACTGTTTTTT. It is translated as CASSQEKRGGEKLFF. The rearrangement joins TRBV4-2 to TRBJ1-4, with D perhaps matching TRBD1 (5 bases). With 0 bases removed from V and 8 bases from J, the gap between germline ends came to 13 bases. The germline V gene encodes CDR1 LGHNA and CDR2 YNFKEQ. The CDR3 is 15 residues long.

This chain connects TRBV2 to TRBJ2-3; D may correspond to TRBD1 or TRBD2 (5 bases each). CDR3 length: 14 residues. Germline CDR1 SNHLY, CDR2 FYNNEI. With 8 bases removed from V and 4 bases from J, the gap between germline ends came to 16 bases. The CDR3 reads CASGQQGAPDTQYF. In DNA form, the CDR3 reads TGTGCCAGCGGGCAGCAGGGAGCGCCAGATACGCAGTATTTT.

The V gene is TRBV10-3, the J gene TRBJ2-7, with 9 nucleotides matching TRBD2. CDR1 and CDR2 from the germline V gene are ENHRY and SYGVKD. Trimming cost V 6 bases and J 0 bases; bases outside gene matches: 24. CDR3 length equals 21 residues. The CDR3 loop reads CAIRGPTTQTSGSEHSYEQYF. The CDR3 coding sequence is TGTGCCATCAGGGGCCCGACCACTCAGACTAGCGGAAGCGAGCACTCCTACGAGCAGTACTTC.

The chain recombines TRBV9 with TRBJ2-2; D may be TRBD2 (5 bases). Germline lookup yields CDR1 SGDLS and CDR2 YYNGEE. V lost 0 bases to trimming and J lost 6 bases, with 12 bases between them. The CDR3 is made up of 15 amino acids. CDR3 sequence reads: CASSVEARAAGELFF. The CDR3 region has the DNA TGTGCCAGCAGCGTAGAAGCCCGAGCGGCCGGGGAGCTGTTTTTT.

The chain couples TRBV4-2 to TRBJ2-2; the match to TRBD2 covers 10 bases. The CDR3 has 16 residues. Looked up from germline, CDR1 is LGHNA and CDR2 is YNFKEQ. Trimming cost V 5 bases and J 1 base; bases outside gene matches: 4. This CDR3 reads CASSSWTSGNTGELFF. DNA for the CDR3: TGTGCCAGCAGCTCATGGACTAGCGGGAACACCGGGGAGCTGTTTTTT.

A remark on this clone: This sample includes further DNA sequences coding for the same CDR3. The CDR3 region has the DNA TGTGCCAGCAGTTTTGGGAGCTCCTACAATGAGCAGTTCTTC. Residues: CASSFGSSYNEQFF. The gene calls are TRBV28 and TRBJ2-1; the D gene is possibly TRBD2 (5 bases). The CDR3 contains 14 residues. Germline CDR1 and CDR2: MDHEN and SYDVKM. V was shortened by 3 bases and J by 0 bases, with 6 bases between the two germline ends.

The V gene is TRBV4-2, the J gene TRBJ2-2, with 9 bases lining up with TRBD2. The CDR3 is 20 residues long. The germline CDR1 and CDR2 sequences are LGHNA and YNFKEQ. J gave up 3 bases and V 2 bases, and 16 bases lay outside the gene matches. The CDR3 spells CASSQIGIVPSGAHTGELFF. The CDR3 coding sequence is TGTGCCAGCAGCCAAATCGGCATAGTCCCTAGCGGGGCTCACACCGGGGAGCTGTTTTTT.

This clone has just one count. Other DNA sequences of this sample code for an identical CDR3. The chain employs TRBV28 and TRBJ1-5; no definite D call. The CDR3 is made up of 12 amino acids. CDR1 and CDR2 (germline): MDHEN, SYDVKM. Trimming shortened V by 2 bases and J by 7 bases, and 6 bases separated the two germline ends. The DNA for the CDR3 is TGTGCCAGCAGTTTAGGAAGACAGCCCCAGCATTTT. Its protein is CASSLGRQPQHF.

J is TRBJ1-2 and V is TRBV2; 9 bases match TRBD1. Germline assignment: CDR1 SNHLY and CDR2 FYNNEI. J gave up 4 bases and V 7 bases, and 7 bases lay outside the gene matches. The CDR3 is made up of 14 amino acids. In DNA, the CDR3 is TGTGCCAGCAACCAACAGGGGGCCCTCTATGGCTACACCTTC. Translation: CASNQQGALYGYTF.

This clone was observed a single time. The chain links TRBV29-1 to TRBJ2-7; a possible D gene is TRBD1 (6 bases). Germline lookup yields CDR1 SQVTM and CDR2 ANQGSEA. Trimming cost V 5 bases and J 1 base, with 15 bases left between them. This CDR3 has 14 residues. The CDR3 is CSVRVPDRSYEQYF. CDR3 DNA: TGCAGCGTTCGGGTCCCGGACAGATCCTACGAGCAGTACTTC.

This clone was recorded only once. The chain has TRBV2 and TRBJ1-2, with 10 bases aligning to TRBD1. Germline-derived CDR1 and CDR2 are SNHLY and FYNNEI. V lost 5 bases, J lost 7 bases, and 7 bases stayed unmatched. The CDR3 covers 14 residues. The CDR3 sequence is CASSWDRGSVGYTF. CDR3 in DNA: TGTGCCAGCAGTTGGGACAGGGGAAGTGTTGGCTACACCTTC. Variable domain in full (rest from reference TRBV2 and TRBJ1-2): EPEVTQTPSHQVTQMGQEVILRCVPISNHLYFYWYRQILGQKVEFLVSFYNNEISEKSEIFDDQFSVERPDGSNFTLKIRSTKLEDSAMYFCASSWDRGSVGYTFGSGTRLTVV.